This TCR gamma chain was sequenced for a study of human gamma delta and Vdelta1 T cells. With V trimmed by 0 bases and J by 9 bases, 8 bases remained unmatched. In germline, CDR1 is GITISATS, CDR2 ISYDGTV (reference sequence). This CDR3 comprises 13 residues. TCRdb fed the PCR reads to CATT. The sample has around 4,500 gamma-chain clones, roughly a third seen once. This clone has more than one count but fewer than ten. Its target is not known. The TCR comes from a human donor in good health. This chain links TRGV9 with TRGJ1 or TRGJ2. The source material was Vdelta1 gamma-delta T cells from blood grown in culture (DOT cells). The CDR3 is CALWEVTGLKKLF. The CDR3 DNA follows: TGTGCCTTGTGGGAGGTGACGGGGCTTAAGAAACTCTTT.